A single sample gave rise to the 5 T cell receptor beta chains below, sequenced in a study of cytotoxic CD8 clonotypes in ibrutinib-treated CLL. Produced via immunoSEQ multiplex PCR; TCRdb's table is partial and in-frame only. The table lists around 250,000 clones, 70% of them singletons. The source was PBMCs, collected after 24 months of ibrutinib treatment. The receptors derive from a human donor with chronic lymphocytic leukemia.

A few counts support this clone. The gene calls are TRBV5-1 and TRBJ1-1, with no clear D. Trimming stripped 1 base from V and 1 base from J, with 11 bases between. CDR1 SGHRS and CDR2 YFSETQ come from the germline V gene. This CDR3 is 15 amino acids long. The CDR3 bases are TGCGCCAGCAGCTTGCCCAACGTGGGGAACACTGAAGCTTTCTTT. Protein product: CASSLPNVGNTEAFF.

This clone was seen a handful of times. The CDR3 region has the DNA TGCAGCGTTGCTCTAGGGGCGGCCAATGGTAATGAGCAGTTCTTC. It translates to CSVALGAANGNEQFF. This chain uses TRBV29-1 with TRBJ2-1; tentatively, D is TRBD1 (5 bases). The CDR3 loop spans 15 amino acids. Germline V gene data show CDR1 as SQVTM and CDR2 as ANQGSEA. Trimming removed 4 bases at V and 7 bases at J, with 20 bases between.

This rearrangement joins TRBV28 to TRBJ2-1; D is unresolved. The germline V and J ends were trimmed by 8 bases and 4 bases, with 6 bases remaining between them. This CDR3 spans 11 amino acids. The V gene's germline CDR1 is MDHEN and CDR2 SYDVKM. The CDR3 DNA follows: TGTGCCAGCGGGTCTTACAATGAGCAGTTCTTC. This encodes CASGSYNEQFF.

The chain uses TRBV19 and TRBJ2-5; 7 bases are shared with TRBD2. The CDR3 totals 16 residues. J gave up 4 bases and V 5 bases, and 13 bases lay outside the gene matches. Germline V lookup: CDR1 LNHDA, CDR2 SQIVND (reference sequence). The CDR3 nucleotides read TGTGCCAGTAGTGTATACGGGACTACGGGGAGAGAGACCCAGTACTTC. Its translation: CASSVYGTTGRETQYF.

CDR3 protein: CASSPDSNQPQHF. DNA for the CDR3: TGTGCCAGCAGCCCAGATAGCAATCAGCCCCAGCATTTT. The chain links TRBV7-9 to TRBJ1-5; D unresolved. The CDR3 extends over 13 amino acids. V shed 5 bases and J shed 0 bases, with 5 bases lying between them. Germline V gives CDR1 SEHNR, CDR2 FQNEAQ (reference sequence).